This T cell receptor beta chain was captured in a study of T cell changes during pregnancy in multiple sclerosis. TCRdb keeps only in-frame clones here, not all; method: immunoSEQ multiplex PCR. Of 84,000 or so clones detected, roughly 93% appear once; the ten largest clones hold approximately 0.8%. The source material was peripheral blood, sampled in the third trimester of pregnancy. This receptor was taken from a female donor with multiple sclerosis, enrolled in a pregnancy study.

The CDR3 bases are TGTGCCAGCGCCGAGACAGGGGTTAATGAGCAGTTCTTC. It encodes CASAETGVNEQFF. This rearrangement joins TRBV19 to TRBJ2-1; 8 nucleotides line up with TRBD1. The V gene end was trimmed by 9 bases and the J gene end by 7 bases; junction bases not matched to a gene: 8. The CDR3 is made up of 13 amino acids. CDR1 and CDR2 (germline): LNHDA, SQIVND (reference sequence).